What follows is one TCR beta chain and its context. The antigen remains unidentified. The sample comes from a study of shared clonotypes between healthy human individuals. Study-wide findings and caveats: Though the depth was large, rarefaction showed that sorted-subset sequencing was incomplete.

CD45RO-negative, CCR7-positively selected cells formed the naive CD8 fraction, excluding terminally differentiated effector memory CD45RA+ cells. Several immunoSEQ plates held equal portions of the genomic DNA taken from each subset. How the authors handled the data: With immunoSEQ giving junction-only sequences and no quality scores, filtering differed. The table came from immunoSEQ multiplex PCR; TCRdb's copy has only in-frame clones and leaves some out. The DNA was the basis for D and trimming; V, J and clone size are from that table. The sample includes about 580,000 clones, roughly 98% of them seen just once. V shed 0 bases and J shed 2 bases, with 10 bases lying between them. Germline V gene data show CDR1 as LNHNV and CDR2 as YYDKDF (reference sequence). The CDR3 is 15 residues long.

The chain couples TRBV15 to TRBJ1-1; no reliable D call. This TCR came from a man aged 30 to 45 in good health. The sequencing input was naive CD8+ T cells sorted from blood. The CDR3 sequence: CATSRDRNPNTEAFF. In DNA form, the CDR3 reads TGTGCCACCAGCAGAGATAGGAACCCAAACACTGAAGCTTTCTTT.